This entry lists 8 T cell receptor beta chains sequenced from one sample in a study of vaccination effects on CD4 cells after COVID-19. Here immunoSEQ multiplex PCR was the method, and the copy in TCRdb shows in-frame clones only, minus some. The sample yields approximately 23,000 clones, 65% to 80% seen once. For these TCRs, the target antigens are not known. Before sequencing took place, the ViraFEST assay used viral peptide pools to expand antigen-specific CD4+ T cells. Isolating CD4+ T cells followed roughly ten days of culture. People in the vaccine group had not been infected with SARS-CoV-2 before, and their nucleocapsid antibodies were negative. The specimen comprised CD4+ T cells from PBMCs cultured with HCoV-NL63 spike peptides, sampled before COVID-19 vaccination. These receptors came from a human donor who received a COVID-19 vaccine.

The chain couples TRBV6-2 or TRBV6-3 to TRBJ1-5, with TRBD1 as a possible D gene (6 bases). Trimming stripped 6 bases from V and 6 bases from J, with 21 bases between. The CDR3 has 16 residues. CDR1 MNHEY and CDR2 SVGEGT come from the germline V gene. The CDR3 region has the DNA TGTGCCAGCAGCCACACTGCCGGGGGGGCGGCTCAGCCCCAGCATTTT. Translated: CASSHTAGGAAQPQHF.

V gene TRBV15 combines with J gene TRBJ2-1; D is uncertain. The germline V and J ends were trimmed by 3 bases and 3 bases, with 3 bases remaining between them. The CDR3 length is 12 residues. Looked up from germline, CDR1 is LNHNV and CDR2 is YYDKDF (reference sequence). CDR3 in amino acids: CATSSVYNEQFF. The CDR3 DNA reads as TGTGCCACCAGCAGTGTCTACAATGAGCAGTTCTTC.

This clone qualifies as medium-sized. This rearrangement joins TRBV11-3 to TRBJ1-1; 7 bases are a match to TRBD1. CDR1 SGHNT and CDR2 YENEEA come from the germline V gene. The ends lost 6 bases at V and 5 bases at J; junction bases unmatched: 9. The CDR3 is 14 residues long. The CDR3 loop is CASSLDRVGTEAFF. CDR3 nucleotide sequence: TGTGCCAGCAGTCTTGACAGGGTCGGGACTGAAGCTTTCTTT.

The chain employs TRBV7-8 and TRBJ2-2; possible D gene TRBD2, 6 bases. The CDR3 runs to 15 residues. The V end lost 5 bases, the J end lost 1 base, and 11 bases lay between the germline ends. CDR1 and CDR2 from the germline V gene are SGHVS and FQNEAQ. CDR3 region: CASSLGTLNTGELFF. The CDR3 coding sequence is TGTGCCAGCAGCCTCGGGACTTTGAACACCGGGGAGCTGTTTTTT.

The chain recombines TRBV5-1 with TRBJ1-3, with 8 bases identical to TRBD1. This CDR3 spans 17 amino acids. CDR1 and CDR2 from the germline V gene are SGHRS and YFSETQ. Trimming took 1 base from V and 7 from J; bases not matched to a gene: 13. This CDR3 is CASSLRVSGGRGNTIYF. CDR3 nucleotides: TGCGCCAGCAGCTTGAGAGTTTCAGGGGGCCGGGGGAACACCATATATTTT.

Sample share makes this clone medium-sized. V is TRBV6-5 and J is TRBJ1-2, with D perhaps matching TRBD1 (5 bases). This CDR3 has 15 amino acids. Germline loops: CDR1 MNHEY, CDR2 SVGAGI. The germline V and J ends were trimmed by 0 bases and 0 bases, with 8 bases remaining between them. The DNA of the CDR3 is TGTGCCAGCAGTTACTCGCGACAGTCTAACTATGGCTACACCTTC. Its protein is CASSYSRQSNYGYTF.

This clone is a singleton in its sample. The CDR3 DNA reads as TGTGCCAGCAGCCCAGACAGGGGAAACACCATATATTTT. This sequence encodes CASSPDRGNTIYF. The chain combines TRBV2 with TRBJ1-3; tentative D call: TRBD1 (6 bases). The CDR3 is 13 residues long. With 6 bases removed from V and 4 bases from J, the gap between germline ends came to 10 bases. Germline assignment: CDR1 SNHLY and CDR2 FYNNEI.

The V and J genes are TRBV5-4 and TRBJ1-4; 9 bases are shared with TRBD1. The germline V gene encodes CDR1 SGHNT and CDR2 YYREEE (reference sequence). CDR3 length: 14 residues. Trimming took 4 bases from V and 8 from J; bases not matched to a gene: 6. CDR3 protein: CASSVQGAVEKLFF. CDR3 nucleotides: TGTGCCAGCAGCGTACAGGGGGCGGTAGAAAAACTGTTTTTT.